This T cell receptor (beta chain) stems from a study of cytomegalovirus exposure and HLA in healthy donors. Study-wide points: In a later analysis, parvovirus B19, influenza, CMV and Epstein-Barr virus appeared linked to several top co-occurrence clusters. Previous analysis showed most TCR beta V segments were productive about 87% or about 30% of the time. The study found most TCR sequences rare, yet found some public TCRs in many donors. A reported reduction in N-insertions relative to the approximately 600-donor mean was seen in an Asian-associated ancestry cluster in a later analysis.

Turning to this clone: Its specificity is not known.

The trim removed 4 bases at V and 5 bases at J, leaving 9 bases unmatched. The CDR3 runs 15 residues. Germline V CDR1 and CDR2: SGHDT, YYEEEE. Amplification used 60 Vbeta primers and 13 Jbeta primers. TCRdb keeps only in-frame clones here, not all; method: immunoSEQ multiplex PCR. The top ten clones hold about 2.9% of a sample with tens of thousands of clones, approximately 79% of them seen once. The rearrangement joins TRBV5-6 to TRBJ2-5; TRBD1 matches 9 bases. The sequenced material came from PBMCs. The TCR sequence derives from a man in his thirties or forties in good health and CMV-seronegative. CDR3 sequence: CASSRPGQGRETQYF. The DNA for the CDR3 is TGTGCCAGCAGCAGGCCGGGACAGGGACGTGAGACCCAGTACTTC.